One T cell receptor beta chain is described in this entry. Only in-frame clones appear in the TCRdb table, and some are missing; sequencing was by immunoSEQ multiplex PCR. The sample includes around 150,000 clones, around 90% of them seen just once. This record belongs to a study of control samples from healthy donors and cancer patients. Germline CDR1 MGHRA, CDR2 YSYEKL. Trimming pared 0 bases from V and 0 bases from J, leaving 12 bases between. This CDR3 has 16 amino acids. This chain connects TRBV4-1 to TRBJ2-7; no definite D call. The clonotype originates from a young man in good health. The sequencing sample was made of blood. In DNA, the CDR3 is TGCGCCAGCAGCCAAGAGACGGTTGGAAGCTCCTACGAGCAGTACTTC. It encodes CASSQETVGSSYEQYF.